This is a list of T cell receptor beta chains from one sample in a study of molecular identifiers for immune sequencing clone quantification. TCRdb ran MiXCR on the PCR reads and lists one entry per CDR3 protein. Found here are 550,000 to 750,000 distinct CDR3 sequences, 15% to 20% of them singletons; the top ten hold 0.7% to 1%. The source material was naive CD8+ T cells from blood, with Jurkat cell RNA spiked in. All receptors come from a human donor in good health. Some libraries in this study had Jurkat cell RNA spiked in. CDR3s include the opening cysteine and the closing phenylalanine or tryptophan. A D gene is named only where the DNA matches it firmly. Size is stated for part of the rows, as once, few or many counts, or as a class when the clone is expanded.

>many|TRBV4-2|TRBJ2-7|15|TRBD2
CASSHPPGLPYEQYF
TGTGCCAGCAGCCATCCTCCGGGACTACCATACGAGCAGTACTTC
>many|TRBV5-5|TRBJ2-7|13|-
CASSEDVSYEQYF
TGTGCCAGCAGCGAGGACGTCTCCTACGAGCAGTACTTC
>few|TRBV7-2|TRBJ1-1|17|-
CASSAKRQLGANTEAFF
TGTGCCAGCAGCGCGAAACGACAGTTAGGGGCCAACACTGAAGCTTTCTTT
>many|TRBV27|TRBJ2-3|17|-
CASSPYPSSVATDTQYF
TGTGCCAGCAGCCCTTACCCCTCTTCGGTGGCCACAGATACGCAGTATTTT
>many|TRBV11-2|TRBJ2-3|15|TRBD2
CASSLEAGGPRTQYF
TGTGCCAGCAGCTTAGAAGCGGGAGGGCCGCGTACGCAGTATTTT
>many|TRBV20-1|TRBJ2-7|14|-
CSARETNSNYEQYF
TGCAGTGCTAGAGAAACAAACTCCAATTACGAGCAGTACTTC
>-|TRBV4-1|TRBJ2-1|15|TRBD2
CASSDYSGGVNEQFF
TGCGCCAGCAGCGACTATAGCGGGGGCGTCAATGAGCAGTTCTTC
>many|TRBV27|TRBJ1-5|15|TRBD1
CASKGQGLSNQPQHF
TGTGCCAGCAAGGGACAGGGATTAAGCAATCAGCCCCAGCATTTT
>many|TRBV6-1|TRBJ2-3|19|TRBD2
CASSGGLADPWAFTDTQYF
TGTGCCAGCAGTGGGGGACTAGCGGACCCCTGGGCCTTCACAGATACGCAGTATTTT
>many|TRBV27|TRBJ2-1|14|TRBD2
CASTLAGGYNEQFF
TGTGCCAGCACCCTAGCGGGAGGATACAATGAGCAGTTCTTC
>-|TRBV6-2/TRBV6-3|TRBJ2-7|12|-
CASSRTVYEQYF
TGTGCCAGCAGCCGCACAGTGTACGAGCAGTACTTC
>many|TRBV6-6|TRBJ2-1|13|-
CASSYSTVGEQFF
TGTGCCAGCAGTTACTCGACGGTCGGTGAGCAGTTCTTC
>many|TRBV20-1|TRBJ1-2|16|-
CSARWWQGPESYGYTF
TGCAGTGCTAGATGGTGGCAGGGGCCCGAGTCCTATGGCTACACCTTC
>-|TRBV30|TRBJ1-5|15|-
CAWSVSAGSSQPQHF
TGTGCCTGGAGTGTTTCTGCGGGTAGCAGTCAGCCCCAGCATTTT
>many|TRBV28|TRBJ1-6|14|-
CASSLNTGSSPLHF
TGTGCCAGCAGTTTAAATACAGGGAGTTCACCCCTCCACTTT
>-|TRBV12-3/TRBV12-4|TRBJ1-2|14|-
CASRLDGPNYGYTF
TGTGCCAGCAGACTGGACGGACCAAACTATGGCTACACCTTC
>-|TRBV4-1|TRBJ2-1|16|TRBD2
CASSRDPAGGPDEQFF
TGCGCCAGCAGCCGAGACCCAGCGGGGGGGCCGGATGAGCAGTTCTTC
>few|TRBV5-6|TRBJ2-7|14|-
CASSFGTLGLEQYF
TGTGCCAGCAGCTTCGGCACCCTGGGTCTGGAGCAGTACTTC
>many|TRBV6-5|TRBJ2-3|15|-
CASSYSSTGADTQYF
TGTGCCAGCAGTTACTCGAGTACGGGAGCAGATACGCAGTATTTT
>few|TRBV6-2/TRBV6-3|TRBJ1-5|17|TRBD1
CASSSLLTGAENQPQHF
TGTGCCAGCAGTAGTTTGTTGACAGGGGCAGAGAATCAGCCCCAGCATTTT
>many|TRBV23-1|TRBJ2-1|14|TRBD1
CANIRQGTYNEQFF
TGCGCCAACATCCGACAGGGTACCTACAATGAGCAGTTCTTC
>-|TRBV24-1|TRBJ1-1|17|-
CATSDLAAVFSYTEAFF
TGTGCCACCAGTGATTTGGCGGCAGTTTTCTCGTACACTGAAGCTTTCTTT